Below, 17 T cell receptor beta chains from the same sample are listed, as sequenced in a study of T cells in Graves' hyperthyroidism and ophthalmopathy. What was amplified from RNA transcripts were TCR beta CDR3 regions. Primed by the HTBI set, a first-round RT-PCR was run on the TCR CDR3. One entry per CDR3 protein results from TCRdb running MiXCR on the multiplex PCR reads. Of 400,000 or so distinct CDR3 sequences in the sample, around 15% were seen once. The sample comprised blood. These receptors were taken from a woman aged 25 to 39 with Graves' ophthalmopathy.

This clonotype was observed many times. This chain uses TRBV7-9 with TRBJ2-7, with 7 bases aligning to TRBD1. The germline CDR1 and CDR2 sequences are SEHNR and FQNEAQ (reference sequence). The CDR3 spans 14 residues. V trimming: 5 bases; J trimming: 2 bases; junction bases outside the gene matches: 6. CDR3 coding DNA: TGTGCCAGCAGCCCGGGACAGCGAACCTACGAGCAGTACTTC. Translation gives CASSPGQRTYEQYF.

There are many counts of this clonotype. The chain recombines TRBV20-1 with TRBJ2-1; a weak D match, TRBD1 (6 bases). Trimming took 3 bases from V and 4 from J, leaving 10 bases between them. Germline CDR1 and CDR2: DFQATT and SNEGSKA (reference sequence). The CDR3 contains 13 residues. The CDR3 sequence is CSARDSPYNEQFF. DNA of the CDR3: TGCAGTGCTAGGGACAGTCCATACAATGAGCAGTTCTTC.

This clonotype turned up a few times. The chain combines TRBV7-3 with TRBJ1-1; no reliable D call. CDR1 SGHTA and CDR2 FQGTGA come from the germline V gene. Trimming took off 5 bases at V and 6 bases at J, with 13 bases between the two ends. CDR3 length: 13 amino acids. CDR3 in DNA: TGTGCCAGCAGCCTTGGGGAGGTCGCTGAAGCTTTCTTT. This codes for CASSLGEVAEAFF. Looking up the rest from reference TRBV7-3 and TRBJ1-1 gives the full variable domain: GAGVSQTPSNKVTEKGKYVELRCDPISGHTALYWYRQSLGQGPEFLIYFQGTGAADDSGLPNDRFFAVRPEGSVSTLKIQRTERGDSAVYLCASSLGEVAEAFFGQGTRLTVV.

Only a few counts were recorded for this clonotype. CDR3 amino acids: CASSHLSGAALDTQYF. CDR3 DNA sequence: TGCGCCAGCAGCCACTTAAGCGGGGCGGCCCTGGATACGCAGTATTTT. The rearrangement links TRBV5-1 to TRBJ2-3, with TRBD2 identical over 7 bases. This CDR3 is built from 16 residues. Germline-derived CDR1 and CDR2 are SGHRS and YFSETQ. With V trimmed by 4 bases and J by 6 bases, 14 bases remained unmatched. Full variable domain (missing parts from reference TRBV5-1 and TRBJ2-3): KAGVTQTPRYLIKTRGQQVTLSCSPISGHRSVSWYQQTPGQGLQFLFEYFSETQRNKGNFPGRFSGRQFSNSRSEMNVSTLELGDSALYLCASSHLSGAALDTQYFGPGTRLTVL.

Concerning this clonotype: A clone one base away is much larger, so this may be a read error. The chain joins TRBV4-1 to TRBJ2-2; perhaps D is TRBD1 or TRBD2 (5 bases each). The CDR3 has 16 amino acids. Germline CDR1 and CDR2: MGHRA and YSYEKL. The CDR3 spells CASSQSPGPSTGEPFF. In DNA form, the CDR3 reads TGCGCCAGCAGCCAATCCCCAGGGCCATCCACCGGGGAGCCGTTTTTT.

A word on this clonotype: A much larger clone lies a single base off, so this may be a read error. V usage is TRBV5-1 and J usage is TRBJ2-1; D gene ambiguous. This CDR3 is 15 amino acids long. Looked up from germline, CDR1 is SGHRS and CDR2 is YFSETQ. CDR3 residues: CASSLRADSYSEQFF. CDR3 coding DNA: TGCGCCAGCAGCTTGCGGGCAGACTCCTACAGTGAGCAGTTCTTC.

This rearrangement joins TRBV20-1 to TRBJ2-7, with 7 nucleotides matching TRBD1. Germline lookup yields CDR1 DFQATT and CDR2 SNEGSKA (reference sequence). CDR3 size: 12 residues. V was pared by 6 bases and J by 3 bases, with 5 bases of the junction left unmatched. The CDR3 DNA reads as TGCAGTGCGTTCCGGGACAGCTACGAGCAGTACTTC. Translation: CSAFRDSYEQYF.

This clonotype came up a few times. This chain connects TRBV7-8 to TRBJ2-3; TRBD1 matches 7 bases. V was clipped by 5 bases and J by 2 bases; unmatched bases: 13. Looked up from germline, CDR1 is SGHVS and CDR2 is FQNEAQ. This CDR3 is built from 17 residues. The DNA for the CDR3 is TGTGCCAGCAGCCACCCCCTCGGGACAGCAGACACAGATACGCAGTATTTT. Amino acids: CASSHPLGTADTDTQYF. The entire variable domain, with the rest obtained from reference TRBV7-8 and TRBJ2-3, is as follows: GAGVSQSPRYKVAKRGQDVALRCDPISGHVSLFWYQQALGQGPEFLTYFQNEAQLDKSGLPSDRFFAERPEGSVSTLKIQRTQQEDSAVYLCASSHPLGTADTDTQYFGPGTRLTVL.

This clonotype showed up just a few times. The rearrangement links TRBV6-2 or TRBV6-3 to TRBJ1-6; D unclear. V was cut by 4 bases and J by 0 bases, with 13 bases left in between. This CDR3 has 17 residues. The germline V gene encodes CDR1 MNHEY and CDR2 SVGEGT. The CDR3: CASSWMQKSSYNSPLHF. For the CDR3, the DNA is TGTGCCAGCAGTTGGATGCAGAAGAGCTCCTATAATTCACCCCTCCACTTT.

This clonotype has just one count. A much larger clone sits a single nucleotide away, making a read error possible. The V and J genes are TRBV27 and TRBJ2-7; D may be TRBD1 (6 bases). V lost 6 bases to trimming and J lost 2 bases, with 8 bases between them. Per the germline V gene, CDR1 is MNHEY and CDR2 is SMNVEV (reference sequence). CDR3 length: 12 residues. The CDR3 loop is CASRQGTYEQYF. The CDR3, as DNA: TGTGCCAGCAGACAGGGCACCTACGAGCAGTACTTC.

This clonotype was observed at least ten times. The junction departs from the called germline gene at one end, perhaps through a read error. This chain connects TRBV3-1 to TRBJ2-5; D not certain. Germline lookup yields CDR1 LGHDT and CDR2 YNNKEL (reference sequence). The CDR3 extends over 11 amino acids. The CDR3 is CASSQGRFWNF. Here the CDR3 DNA reads TGTGCCAGCAGCCAAGGGCGGTTCTGGAACTTC.

The rearrangement joins TRBV4-2 to TRBJ2-5; TRBD2 agrees at 11 bases. The CDR3 extends over 20 amino acids. Germline V gene sequence: CDR1 LGHNA, CDR2 YNFKEQ. V trimming: 1 base; J trimming: 4 bases; junction bases outside the gene matches: 17. CDR3 coding DNA: TGTGCCAGCAGCCAAGCTCTCCATACTAGCGGGGGCTTTTCGGGAGAGACCCAGTACTTC. The encoded protein is CASSQALHTSGGFSGETQYF.

The rearrangement joins TRBV6-5 to TRBJ1-3; a weak D match, TRBD1 (5 bases). V gave up 6 bases and J gave up 4 bases, with 13 bases separating them. The germline CDR1 and CDR2 sequences are MNHEY and SVGAGI. The CDR3 totals 14 residues. CDR3 in DNA: TGTGCCAGCAGCTCCTCAGGGCTCGGAAACACCATATATTTT. This codes for CASSSSGLGNTIYF.

For this clonotype: It may be a read error: a sequence one base away is much more abundant. The CDR3 loop reads CASSSTLGEQYF. The CDR3 nucleotides are TGTGCCAGCAGCTCTACATTGGGCGAGCAGTACTTC. This sequence joins TRBV7-6 and TRBJ2-7, with D hard to call. The CDR3 spans 12 residues. Trimming left V 4 bases short and J 6 bases short, with 10 bases between. Germline CDR1 is SGHVS and CDR2 is FNYEAQ.

Only a few counts were recorded for this clonotype. The chain uses TRBV10-1 and TRBJ1-6; 9 bases map to TRBD1. V shed 3 bases, J shed 0 bases, and the junction held 12 bases outside the gene matches. Per germline, CDR1 WNHNN and CDR2 SYGVQD (reference sequence). The CDR3 has 20 residues. The CDR3 here is CASSERGQGPKSSYNSPLHF. DNA for the CDR3: TGCGCCAGCAGTGAAAGGGGACAGGGTCCCAAGAGCTCCTATAATTCACCCCTCCACTTT.

There are many counts of this clonotype. The rearrangement uses TRBV29-1 and TRBJ1-5; TRBD1 might be the D (6 bases). Germline CDR1 and CDR2: SQVTM and ANQGSEA. The CDR3 covers 14 residues. Between the trimmed V and J ends, which lost 7 bases and 5 bases, there was a span of 18 bases. The CDR3: CSAGDHGPDQPQHF. The CDR3 coding sequence is TGCAGCGCAGGGGACCACGGTCCAGATCAGCCCCAGCATTTT.

This clonotype turned up a few times. This rearrangement joins TRBV12-3 or TRBV12-4 to TRBJ2-2; 8 nucleotides align to TRBD2. The junction had 18 bases not matched to a gene; V was cut back by 6 bases and J by 0 bases. The length of the CDR3 is 20 residues. CDR3 amino acids: CASSHRAGLGVPANTGELFF. The CDR3 DNA reads TGTGCCAGCAGCCACCGGGCGGGACTAGGAGTCCCCGCGAACACCGGGGAGCTGTTTTTT.